This is a list of T cell receptor beta chains from one sample in a study of control samples from healthy donors and cancer patients. Here immunoSEQ multiplex PCR was the method, and the copy in TCRdb shows in-frame clones only, minus some. Of about 170,000 clones listed, approximately 90% are singletons. The sample taken for sequencing was blood. The origin of the receptors is a man in his thirties or forties in good health. Each CDR3 is given with its conserved first and last residue.

v_call | cdr3_aa
TRBV19 | CASTMGGVPYNEQFF
TRBV10-3 | CAISDSMVQGALSSYNEQFF
TRBV7-9 | CASSLAFGHAGELFF
TRBV11-2 | CASSFVGGTEAFF
TRBV2 | CASLGQGVNTEAFF
TRBV28 | CASSFGGNTEAFF
TRBV5-5 | CASSPEGNGYTF
TRBV7-9 | CASSLQWGEQFF
TRBV4-2 | CASSHDTGGNQPQHF
TRBV5-1 | CASSLTTGGNTIYF
TRBV6-2/TRBV6-3 | CASSYSGTGHGNTIYF
TRBV5-1 | CASSASGSSYNEQFF
TRBV6-2/TRBV6-3 | CASSTIPHGNQPQHF
TRBV2 | CASSAPVLTAEKSYNEQFF
TRBV11-2 | CASSPNPTLTYNEQFF
TRBV27 | CASSLVGATNEKLFF
TRBV27 | CASSLAGDNQPQHF
TRBV7-2 | CASSLFGGPQYF
TRBV19 | CASSTATYTPQHF
TRBV6-2/TRBV6-3 | CASSYGASGNTIYF
TRBV2 | CASSIGTEDQPQHF
TRBV7-2 | CASSLNPGLNSNQPQHF